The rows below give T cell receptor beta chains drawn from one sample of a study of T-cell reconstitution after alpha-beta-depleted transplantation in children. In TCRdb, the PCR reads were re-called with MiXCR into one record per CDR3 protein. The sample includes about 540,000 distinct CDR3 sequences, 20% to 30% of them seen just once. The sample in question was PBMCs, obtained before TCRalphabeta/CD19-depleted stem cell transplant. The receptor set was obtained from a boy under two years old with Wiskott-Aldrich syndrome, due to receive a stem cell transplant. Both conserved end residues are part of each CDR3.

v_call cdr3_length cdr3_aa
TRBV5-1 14 CASSFLAGTGELFF
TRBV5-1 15 CASSWGDRPNTEAFF
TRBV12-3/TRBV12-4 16 CASTKEGLAGDNEQFF
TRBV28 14 CASSQGGAFYGYTF
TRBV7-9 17 CASSGGQPHVGNQPQHF
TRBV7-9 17 CASSLGVWSGGPGELFF
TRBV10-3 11 CAIRLSGELFF
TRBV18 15 CASSLLEQGTYEQYF
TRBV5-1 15 CASRISGTASYEQYF
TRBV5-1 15 CASSGAGNYNSPLHF
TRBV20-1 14 CSAVYSDTGNTIYF
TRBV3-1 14 CASSQVFQDREQYF
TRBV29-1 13 CSGEVSPNNAQFF
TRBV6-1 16 CASSLKGGTGMHIQYF
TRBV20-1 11 CSAGSLETQYF
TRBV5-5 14 CASDPGTGLYEQYF
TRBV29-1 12 CSVLDRNYGYTF
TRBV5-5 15 CASSSPSGTYNEQFF
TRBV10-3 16 CAISNRLADSTGELFF
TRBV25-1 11 CASSSQLGYTF
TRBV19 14 CASSRALPTYEQYF
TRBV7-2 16 CASSLRAGSLLNEQFF
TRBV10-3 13 CAISVSGNTEAFF
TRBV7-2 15 CASSGGLAGVQTQYF
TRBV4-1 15 CASSQSLAAQETQYF
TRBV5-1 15 CASSGGLAQTGELFF
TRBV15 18 CATSSKGSRRWGSYEQYF
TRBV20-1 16 CSARDRRRGVTGELFF
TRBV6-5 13 CASSYRDGETQYF
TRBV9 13 CASSIREAGEQFF
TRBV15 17 CATSREIGAGAKNIQYF
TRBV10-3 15 CAISEGGSGTGELFF
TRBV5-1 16 CASSFPGQGNTGELFF
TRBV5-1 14 CASSFGGEVTEAFF
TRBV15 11 CATSRGWEQFF
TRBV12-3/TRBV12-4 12 CASSSGRSQQFF